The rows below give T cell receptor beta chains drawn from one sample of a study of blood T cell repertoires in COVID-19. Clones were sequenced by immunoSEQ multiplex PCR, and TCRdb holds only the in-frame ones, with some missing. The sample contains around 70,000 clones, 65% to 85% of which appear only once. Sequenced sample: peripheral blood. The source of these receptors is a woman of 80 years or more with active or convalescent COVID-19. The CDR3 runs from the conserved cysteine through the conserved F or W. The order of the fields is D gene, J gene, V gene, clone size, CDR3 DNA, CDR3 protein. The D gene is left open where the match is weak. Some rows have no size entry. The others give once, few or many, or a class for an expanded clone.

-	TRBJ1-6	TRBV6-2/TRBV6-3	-	TGTGCCAGCAGTCGGTCACAGGAGTCACCCCTCCACTTT	CASSRSQESPLHF
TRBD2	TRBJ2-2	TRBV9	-	TGTGCCAGCACCCTTAGGGAGGGCGCTAACACCGGGGAGCTGTTTTTT	CASTLREGANTGELFF
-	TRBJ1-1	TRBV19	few	TGTGCCAGTAGTAACTTTCAGGGGACTGAAGCTTTCTTT	CASSNFQGTEAFF
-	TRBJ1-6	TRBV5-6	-	TGTGCCAGCACCCGCTGGGCCAGTCCTTATAATTCACCCCTCCACTTT	CASTRWASPYNSPLHF
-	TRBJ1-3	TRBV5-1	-	TGCGCCAGCAGCACCCCAGGCTCTGGAAACACCATATATTTT	CASSTPGSGNTIYF
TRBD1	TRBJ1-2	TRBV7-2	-	TGTGCCAGCAGCCCACAGGGGTTTGGCTACACCTTC	CASSPQGFGYTF
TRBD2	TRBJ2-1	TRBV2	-	TGTGCCAGCAGTGAGGGGACTAGCGGGATGAGGGAGTTCTTC	CASSEGTSGMREFF
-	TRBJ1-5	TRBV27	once	TGTGCCAGCAGTCCGACAGTAAATCAGCCCCAGCATTTT	CASSPTVNQPQHF
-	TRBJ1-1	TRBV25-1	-	TGTGCCAGCAGTCCGAGGACTGGGCACACTGAAGCTTTCTTT	CASSPRTGHTEAFF
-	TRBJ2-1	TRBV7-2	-	TGTGCCAGCAGCCGGGGAAGCTCCTACAATGAGCAGTTCTTC	CASSRGSSYNEQFF
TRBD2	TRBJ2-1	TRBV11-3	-	TGTGCCAGCAGCTTAAGGCTAGCGGGAGCCGATGAGCAGTTCTTC	CASSLRLAGADEQFF
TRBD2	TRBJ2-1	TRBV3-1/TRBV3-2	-	TGTGCCAGCAGCCTGGTAGCGGGGGCCTATTACAATGAGCAGTTCTTC	CASSLVAGAYYNEQFF
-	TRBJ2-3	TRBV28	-	TGTGCCAGCAGTGTATCTAGCACAGATACGCAGTATTTT	CASSVSSTDTQYF
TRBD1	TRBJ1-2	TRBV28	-	TGTGCCAGCAACACAACACCCGGGACAGGGACAATAAACTATGGCTACACCTTC	CASNTTPGTGTINYGYTF
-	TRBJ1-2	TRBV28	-	TGTGCCAGCAGTTTAGTGAACTCCTATGGCTACACCTTC	CASSLVNSYGYTF
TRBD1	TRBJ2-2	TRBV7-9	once	TGTGCCAGCACACAACAGGGGGCGGACACCGGGGAGCTGTTTTTT	CASTQQGADTGELFF
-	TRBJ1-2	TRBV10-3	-	TGTGCCATCAGATCAGACACGAACTATGGCTACACCTTC	CAIRSDTNYGYTF
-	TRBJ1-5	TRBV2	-	TGTGCCAGCAGTGAATTATTCGGAGTCTCCAATCAGCCCCAGCATTTT	CASSELFGVSNQPQHF
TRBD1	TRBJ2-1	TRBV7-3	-	TGTGCCAGCAGCTCGACAGGGGCCAATGAGCAGTTCTTC	CASSSTGANEQFF
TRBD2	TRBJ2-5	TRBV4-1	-	TGCGCCAGCAGCCAAGCTCGGCTAGCGGGGGACGGGTACCAAGAGACCCAGTACTTC	CASSQARLAGDGYQETQYF
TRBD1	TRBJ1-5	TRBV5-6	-	TGTGCCAGCAGTCTTCGGACAGGGACGCAGCCCCAGCATTTT	CASSLRTGTQPQHF
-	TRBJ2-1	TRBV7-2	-	TGTGCCAGCAGCTCGAGTCTAGGCGCCTACAATGAGCAGTTCTTC	CASSSSLGAYNEQFF
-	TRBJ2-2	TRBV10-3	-	TGTGCCACCCGGGGAACAGACACCGGGGAGCTGTTTTTT	CATRGTDTGELFF
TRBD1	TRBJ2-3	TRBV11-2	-	TGTGCCAGCAGCTTAGGTGGGACAGGGGTAGATACGCAGTATTTT	CASSLGGTGVDTQYF
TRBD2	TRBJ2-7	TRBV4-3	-	TGCGCCAGCAGCCAAGAACTAGCGGGAGTTTCCTACGAGCAGTACTTC	CASSQELAGVSYEQYF
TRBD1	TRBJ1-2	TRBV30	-	TGTGCCTGCCGGACAGGGGGCGTGGGCTACACCTTC	CACRTGGVGYTF
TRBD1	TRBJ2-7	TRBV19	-	TGTGCCACCCTCGGACAGGGGGCCATCGAGCAGTACTTC	CATLGQGAIEQYF
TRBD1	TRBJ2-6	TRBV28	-	TGTGCCAGCAGTTTTAACAGGGGTGGGGCCAACGTCCTGACTTTC	CASSFNRGGANVLTF
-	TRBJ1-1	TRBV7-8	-	TGTGCCAGCAGCACGAACATGAACACTGAAGCTTTCTTT	CASSTNMNTEAFF
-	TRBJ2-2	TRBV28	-	TGTGCCAGCAGTTCAGGGGGCGGGGGCACCGGGGAGCTGTTTTTT	CASSSGGGGTGELFF
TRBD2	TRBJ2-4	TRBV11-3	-	TGTGCCAGCAGCTTACCGGGACTAGCGGGAGAGAGGGGCAAAAACATTCAGTACTTC	CASSLPGLAGERGKNIQYF
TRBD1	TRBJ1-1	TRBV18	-	TGTGCCAGCTCGTCCGGGACAGGTGAAGCTTTCTTT	CASSSGTGEAFF
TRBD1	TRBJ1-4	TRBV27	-	TGTGCCAGCAAACTCCGGACAGGGGAAAAAGGAAAACTGTTTTTT	CASKLRTGEKGKLFF
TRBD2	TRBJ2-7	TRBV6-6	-	TGTGCCAGCAGTACGGGGACTAGCAGCTACGAGCAGTACTTC	CASSTGTSSYEQYF
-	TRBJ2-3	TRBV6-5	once	TGTGCCAGCAGTTACTCTAACAGGGCGAGAGATACGCAGTATTTT	CASSYSNRARDTQYF
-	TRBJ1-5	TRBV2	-	TGTGCCAGCAGTGAAGGGACACAAAATCAGCCCCAGCATTTT	CASSEGTQNQPQHF
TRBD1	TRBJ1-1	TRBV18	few	TGTGCCAGCTCACGGGACTTTACTGGACAGGACACTGAAGCTTTCTTT	CASSRDFTGQDTEAFF
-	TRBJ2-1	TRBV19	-	TGTGCCAGTACCGCCGACAACTACAATGAGCAGTTCTTC	CASTADNYNEQFF
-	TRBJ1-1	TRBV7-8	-	TGTGCCAGCAGCCCCCTAAAGAACACTGAAGCTTTCTTT	CASSPLKNTEAFF
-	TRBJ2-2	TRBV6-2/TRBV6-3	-	TGTGCCAGCAGCCAGCTCGCGCTCACCGGGGAGCTGTTTTTT	CASSQLALTGELFF
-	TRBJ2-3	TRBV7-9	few	TGTGCCAGCAGCTTAGCCAACGGGGATACGCAGTATTTT	CASSLANGDTQYF
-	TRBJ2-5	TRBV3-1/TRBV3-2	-	TGTGCCAGCAGGTACACAGGGCGAGAGACCCAGTACTTC	CASRYTGRETQYF
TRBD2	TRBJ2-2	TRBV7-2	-	TGTGCCAGCCGTAGCGGGAGTCAGGTCGGGGAGCTGTTTTTT	CASRSGSQVGELFF
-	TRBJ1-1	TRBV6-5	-	TGTGCCAGCAGGAACCCAGGGGTAGCTGAAGCTTTCTTT	CASRNPGVAEAFF
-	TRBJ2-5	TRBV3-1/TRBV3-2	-	TGTGCCAGCAGCCAATCGGAGACCCAGTACTTC	CASSQSETQYF
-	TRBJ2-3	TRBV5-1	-	TGCGCCAGCAGTCGGGGGAGCACAGATACGCAGTATTTT	CASSRGSTDTQYF
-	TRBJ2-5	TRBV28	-	TGTGCCAGCAGTTTACAGGGCAGGTGGGGAGAGACCCAGTACTTC	CASSLQGRWGETQYF
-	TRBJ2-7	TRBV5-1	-	TGCGCCAGCAGCTTGGCTCGTGGTAGCGGCTACGAGCAGTACTTC	CASSLARGSGYEQYF
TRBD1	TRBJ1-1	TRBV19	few	TGTGCCAGTAGTTCGCCGACAGGGGCATTAAGGGAAGCTTTCTTT	CASSSPTGALREAFF
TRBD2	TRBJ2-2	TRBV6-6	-	TGTGCCAGCAGTTCCGGGAGGACCCTCACCGGGGAGCTGTTTTTT	CASSSGRTLTGELFF
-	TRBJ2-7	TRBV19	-	TGTGCCAGTAGTGCGGGACAGAGCTCCTACGAGCAGTACTTC	CASSAGQSSYEQYF
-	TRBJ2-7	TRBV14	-	TGTGCCAGCAGCGATACTTGGACAGTTTCTTACTTC	CASSDTWTVSYF
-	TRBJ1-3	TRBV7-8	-	TGTGCCAGCAGCTTAGTTGGGGGGTCCTACTCTGGAAACACCATATATTTT	CASSLVGGSYSGNTIYF
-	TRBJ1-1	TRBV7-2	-	TGTGCCAGCAGCCCGTGGGGCACGGCCTCCAACACTGAAGCTTTCTTT	CASSPWGTASNTEAFF
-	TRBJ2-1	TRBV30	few	TGTGTCCTCTCCCACCCACCGTCGGGTGAGCAGTTCTTC	CVLSHPPSGEQFF